One and the same sample provided the 15 T cell receptor beta chains below, sequenced in a study of cytomegalovirus exposure and HLA in healthy donors. PCR primers comprised 60 Vbeta and 13 Jbeta primers. Method: immunoSEQ multiplex PCR; TCRdb's copy keeps in-frame clones and lacks some. The sample yields about 270,000 clones, around 66% seen once. Specimen: PBMCs. Receptor source: a female donor in good health and CMV-seronegative.

The rearrangement uses TRBV4-1 and TRBJ2-7; tentative D call: TRBD1 (6 bases). Germline V lookup: CDR1 MGHRA, CDR2 YSYEKL. The CDR3 is made up of 13 amino acids. The V end was cut by 2 bases, the J end by 6 bases, with 11 bases between. The CDR3 loop is CASSQRSGAEQYF. CDR3 nucleotides: TGCGCCAGCAGCCAACGGTCAGGGGCCGAGCAGTACTTC.

The rearrangement uses TRBV11-3 and TRBJ2-3; 12 bases match TRBD2. V lost 3 bases, J lost 5 bases, and 3 bases stayed unmatched. The CDR3 is 15 residues long. The V gene's germline CDR1 is SGHNT and CDR2 YENEEA. The CDR3 bases are TGTGCCAGCAGCTTGACTAGCGGGAGCGGAGATACGCAGTATTTT. It is translated as CASSLTSGSGDTQYF.

J is TRBJ2-7 and V is TRBV28, with D maybe TRBD1 (5 bases). V gave up 1 base and J gave up 8 bases, with 12 bases separating them. The CDR3 length is 13 residues. Germline CDR1 and CDR2: MDHEN and SYDVKM. In nucleotides, the CDR3 is TGTGCCAGCAGTTTATTCCAGGGATATCAGCAGTACTTC. Translating it yields CASSLFQGYQQYF. Together with reference TRBV28 and TRBJ2-7, the CDR3 gives the full variable domain: DVKVTQSSRYLVKRTGEKVFLECVQDMDHENMFWYRQDPGLGLRLIYFSYDVKMKEKGDIPEGYSVSREKKERFSLILESASTNQTSMYLCASSLFQGYQQYFGPGTRLTVT.

In regard to this clone: The junction shows a germline mismatch at one end, possibly a read error. This rearrangement joins TRBV9 to TRBJ2-2; 7 positions agree with TRBD1. There are 12 residues in the CDR3. Germline V CDR1 and CDR2: SGDLS, YYNGEE. CDR3 DNA: TGTGCCAGCAGCGTATCTTCAGGGGGGCTGTTTTTT. Protein product: CASSVSSGGLFF.

In this sample, this clone turned up once. The genes are TRBV6-1 and TRBJ2-1; D gene ambiguous. V lost 1 base and J 0 bases, leaving 10 bases between the germline ends. The germline CDR1 and CDR2 sequences are MNHNS and SASEGT. This CDR3 has 16 residues. Here the CDR3 DNA reads TGTGCCAGCAGTGAAGAGAGATTTAGCTCCTACAATGAGCAGTTCTTC. Protein: CASSEERFSSYNEQFF.

This rearrangement joins TRBV15 to TRBJ2-5, with TRBD1 matching over 7 bases. This CDR3 has 16 residues. V shed 3 bases, J shed 9 bases, and the junction held 16 bases outside the gene matches. CDR1 LNHNV and CDR2 YYDKDF come from the germline V gene (reference sequence). The CDR3 DNA reads TGTGCCACCAGCAGGGCCGTACAGGGGCGGTTGGGGTCCCAGTACTTC. Encoded protein: CATSRAVQGRLGSQYF.

This chain links TRBV18 with TRBJ1-5; 7 nucleotides match TRBD1. The CDR3 runs 14 residues. The trim removed 4 bases at V and 5 bases at J, leaving 5 bases unmatched. Germline CDR1 KGHSH, CDR2 LQKENI. The CDR3 loop is CASSLIDRDQPQHF. The DNA for the CDR3 is TGTGCCAGCTCACTAATAGACAGGGATCAGCCCCAGCATTTT.

The rearrangement links TRBV2 to TRBJ1-5; D is unclear. The CDR3 sequence is 15 residues long. Trimming took off 4 bases at V and 0 bases at J, with 10 bases between the two ends. Germline CDR1 is SNHLY and CDR2 is FYNNEI. Here the CDR3 DNA reads TGTGCCAGCAGTGCAGGCAGGAATAGCAATCAGCCCCAGCATTTT. This translates into CASSAGRNSNQPQHF.

The chain carries TRBV28 and TRBJ1-1; D perhaps matches TRBD1 (5 bases). This CDR3 has 14 amino acids. Between the trimmed V and J ends, which lost 3 bases and 4 bases, there was a span of 12 bases. The germline gives CDR1 MDHEN, CDR2 SYDVKM. The CDR3 spells CASSFGGGTTEAFF. DNA of the CDR3: TGTGCCAGCAGTTTTGGGGGAGGGACCACTGAAGCTTTCTTT.

The chain's CDR3 is CASSQTGIGPNEQFF. The CDR3 DNA follows: TGTGCCAGTAGCCAAACAGGGATCGGGCCCAATGAGCAGTTCTTC. The chain uses TRBV19 and TRBJ2-1; tentatively, D is TRBD1 (6 bases). The CDR3 contains 15 residues. Germline V CDR1 and CDR2: LNHDA, SQIVND (reference sequence). The germline V and J ends were trimmed by 6 bases and 6 bases, with 18 bases remaining between them.

The table lists this clone with a few counts. The V and J genes are TRBV2 and TRBJ1-5, with D possibly being TRBD1 (5 bases). The V end was cut by 3 bases, the J end by 1 base, with 7 bases between. The CDR3 loop spans 14 amino acids. Looked up from germline, CDR1 is SNHLY and CDR2 is FYNNEI. The CDR3 bases are TGTGCCAGCAGTGAGAGACAGAGCAATCAGCCCCAGCATTTT. It encodes CASSERQSNQPQHF.

The chain recombines TRBV10-1 with TRBJ2-3; tentatively, D is TRBD1 (6 bases). The CDR3 consists of 14 residues. With 0 bases removed from V and 6 bases from J, the gap between germline ends came to 10 bases. CDR1 and CDR2 from the germline V gene are WNHNN and SYGVQD (reference sequence). CDR3 bases: TGCGCCAGCAGTGAGTCTGGGGGCCAGGATACGCAGTATTTT. Protein product: CASSESGGQDTQYF.

The chain couples TRBV4-1 to TRBJ1-6, with D possibly TRBD1 on 5 matching bases. Trimming removed 1 base from V and 2 bases from J, with 12 bases in between. Germline CDR1 reads MGHRA; CDR2 reads YSYEKL. The CDR3 spans 17 residues. Written as DNA, the CDR3 is TGCGCCAGCAGCCAAGTTGCAGGGAAAGCCTATAATTCACCCCTCCACTTT. This translates into CASSQVAGKAYNSPLHF.

This clone was detected a few times. This rearrangement joins TRBV13 to TRBJ2-1; 13 nucleotides line up with TRBD2. This CDR3 spans 16 amino acids. V gave up 4 bases and J gave up 8 bases; unmatched junction bases: 8. Germline CDR1 reads PRHDT; CDR2 reads FYEKMQ (reference sequence). CDR3 amino acids: CASSSRLAGGIDEQFF. CDR3 nucleotide sequence: TGTGCCAGCAGCTCTCGACTAGCGGGAGGAATCGATGAGCAGTTCTTC.

This chain connects TRBV9 to TRBJ2-3; 10 nucleotides align to TRBD2. Germline V gene sequence: CDR1 SGDLS, CDR2 YYNGEE. The CDR3 sequence is 16 residues long. The junction had 8 bases not matched to a gene; V was cut back by 4 bases and J by 3 bases. The CDR3 DNA is TGTGCCAGCAGCCTCTCTAGCGGGAGCCGAACAGATACGCAGTATTTT. Its translation: CASSLSSGSRTDTQYF. Variable domain in full (rest from reference TRBV9 and TRBJ2-3): DSGVTQTPKHLITATGQRVTLRCSPRSGDLSVYWYQQSLDQGLQFLIQYYNGEERAKGNILERFSAQQFPDLHSELNLSSLELGDSALYFCASSLSSGSRTDTQYFGPGTRLTVL.